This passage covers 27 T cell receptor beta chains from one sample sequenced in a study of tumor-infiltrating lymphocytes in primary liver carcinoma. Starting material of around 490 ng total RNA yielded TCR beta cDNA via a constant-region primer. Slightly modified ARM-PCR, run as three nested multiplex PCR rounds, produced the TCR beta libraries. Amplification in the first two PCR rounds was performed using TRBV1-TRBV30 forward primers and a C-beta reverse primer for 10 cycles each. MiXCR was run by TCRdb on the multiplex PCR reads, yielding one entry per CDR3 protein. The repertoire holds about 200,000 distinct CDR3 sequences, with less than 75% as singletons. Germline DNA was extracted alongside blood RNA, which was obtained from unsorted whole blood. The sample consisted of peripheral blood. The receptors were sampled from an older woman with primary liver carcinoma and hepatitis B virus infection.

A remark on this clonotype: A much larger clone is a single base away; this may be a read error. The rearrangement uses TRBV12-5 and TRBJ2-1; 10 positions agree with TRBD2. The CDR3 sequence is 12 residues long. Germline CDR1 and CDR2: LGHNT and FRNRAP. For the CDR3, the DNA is TGTGTTAACGGACTAGCGGACAATGAGCAGTTCTTC. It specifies CVNGLADNEQFF.

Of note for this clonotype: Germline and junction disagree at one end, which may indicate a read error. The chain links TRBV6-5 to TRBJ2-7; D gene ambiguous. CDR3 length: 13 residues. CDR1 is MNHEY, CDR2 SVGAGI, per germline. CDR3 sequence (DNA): TGTGCCAGAAGTTACTCGGGTAGTTCCAAGCAGTACTTC. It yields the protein CARSYSGSSKQYF.

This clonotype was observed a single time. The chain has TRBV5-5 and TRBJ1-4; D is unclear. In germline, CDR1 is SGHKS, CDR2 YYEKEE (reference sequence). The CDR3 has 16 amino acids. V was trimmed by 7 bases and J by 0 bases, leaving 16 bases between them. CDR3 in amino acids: CASGHGPPTTNEKLFF. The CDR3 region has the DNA TGTGCCAGCGGCCACGGACCGCCTACAACTAATGAAAAACTGTTTTTT.

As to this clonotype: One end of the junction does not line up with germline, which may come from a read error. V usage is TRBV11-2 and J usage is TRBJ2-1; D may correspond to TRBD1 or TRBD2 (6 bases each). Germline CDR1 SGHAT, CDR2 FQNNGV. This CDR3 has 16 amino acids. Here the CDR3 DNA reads TGTGCCGGCAGTTTAGAAGGGGGAGGCCCCTACAATGAGCAGTTCTTC. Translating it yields CAGSLEGGGPYNEQFF. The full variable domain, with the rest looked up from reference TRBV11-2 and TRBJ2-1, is EAGVAQSPRYKIIEKRQSVAFWCNPISGHATLYWYQQILGQGPKLLIQFQNNGVVDDSQLPKDRFSAERLKGVDSTLKIQPAKLEDSAVYLCAGSLEGGGPYNEQFFGPGTRLTVL.

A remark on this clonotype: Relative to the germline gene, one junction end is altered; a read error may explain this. The CDR3 protein is CACSLGREGEQFF. CDR3 coding DNA: TGTGCCTGCAGCTTAGGGCGGGAGGGTGAGCAGTTCTTC. This rearrangement joins TRBV7-3 to TRBJ2-1; 9 bases line up with TRBD2. Germline V gene data show CDR1 as SGHTA and CDR2 as FQGTGA. The CDR3 length is 13 residues.

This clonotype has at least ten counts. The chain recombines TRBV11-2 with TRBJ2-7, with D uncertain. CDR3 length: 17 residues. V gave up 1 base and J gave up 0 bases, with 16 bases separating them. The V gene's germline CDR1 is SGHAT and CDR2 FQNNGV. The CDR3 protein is CASSLGLWQANSYEQYF. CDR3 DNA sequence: TGTGCCAGCAGCTTAGGGTTGTGGCAGGCGAACTCCTACGAGCAGTACTTC.

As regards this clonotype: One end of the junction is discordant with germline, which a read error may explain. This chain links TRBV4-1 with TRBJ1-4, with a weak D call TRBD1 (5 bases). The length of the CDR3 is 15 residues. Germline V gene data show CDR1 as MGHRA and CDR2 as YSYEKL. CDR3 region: CASNQIIQGRGKLFF. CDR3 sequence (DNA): TGCGCCAGCAACCAAATTATCCAGGGACGCGGAAAACTGTTTTTT.

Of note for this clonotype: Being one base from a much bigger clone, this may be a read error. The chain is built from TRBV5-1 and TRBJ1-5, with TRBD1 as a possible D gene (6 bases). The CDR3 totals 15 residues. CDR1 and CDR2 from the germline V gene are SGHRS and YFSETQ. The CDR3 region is CASILRGDYNQPQHF. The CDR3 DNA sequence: TGCGCCAGCATCTTGAGGGGGGATTACAATCAGCCCCAGCATTTT.

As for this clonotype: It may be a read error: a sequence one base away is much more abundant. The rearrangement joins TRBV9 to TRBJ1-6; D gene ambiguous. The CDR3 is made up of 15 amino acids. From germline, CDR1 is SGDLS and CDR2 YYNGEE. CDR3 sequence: CASSSLLGVGSHLHF. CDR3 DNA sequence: TGTGCCAGCAGTAGCCTTCTGGGAGTTGGATCACACCTCCACTTT.

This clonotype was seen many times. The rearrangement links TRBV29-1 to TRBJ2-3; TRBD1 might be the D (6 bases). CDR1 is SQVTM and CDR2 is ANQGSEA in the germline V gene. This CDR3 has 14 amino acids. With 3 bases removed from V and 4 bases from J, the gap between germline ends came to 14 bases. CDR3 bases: TGCAGCGTTGATCAGGGGACGGTGGCAGATACGCAGTATTTT. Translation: CSVDQGTVADTQYF.

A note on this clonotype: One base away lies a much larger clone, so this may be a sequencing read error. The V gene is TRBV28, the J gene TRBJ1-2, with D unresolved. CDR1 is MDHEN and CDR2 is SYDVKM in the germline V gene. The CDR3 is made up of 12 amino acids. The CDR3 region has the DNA TGTGCCAGCAGTTTTCGGACGTATGACTACACCTTC. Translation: CASSFRTYDYTF.

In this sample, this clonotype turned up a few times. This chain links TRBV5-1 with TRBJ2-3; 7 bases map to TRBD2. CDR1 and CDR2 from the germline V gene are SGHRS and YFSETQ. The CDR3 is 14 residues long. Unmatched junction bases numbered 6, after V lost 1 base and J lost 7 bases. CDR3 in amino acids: CASSLWGGSNTQYF. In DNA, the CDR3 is TGCGCCAGCAGCTTGTGGGGGGGGTCAAATACGCAGTATTTT. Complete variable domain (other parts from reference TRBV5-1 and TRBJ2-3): KAGVTQTPRYLIKTRGQQVTLSCSPISGHRSVSWYQQTPGQGLQFLFEYFSETQRNKGNFPGRFSGRQFSNSRSEMNVSTLELGDSALYLCASSLWGGSNTQYFGPGTRLTVL.

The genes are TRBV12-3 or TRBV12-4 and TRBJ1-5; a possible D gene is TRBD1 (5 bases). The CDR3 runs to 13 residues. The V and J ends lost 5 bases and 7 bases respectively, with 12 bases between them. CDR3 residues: CASSHMGRQPQHF. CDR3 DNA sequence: TGTGCCAGCAGTCACATGGGGCGGCAGCCCCAGCATTTT.

The CDR3 DNA reads TGTGCCGACAGCTTAAGTGGGACGTACAATGAGCAGTTCTTC. This encodes CADSLSGTYNEQFF. The chain recombines TRBV11-2 with TRBJ2-1; tentatively, D is TRBD1 or TRBD2 (5 bases each). With 11 bases removed from V and 4 bases from J, the gap between germline ends came to 18 bases. CDR3 length: 14 amino acids. Per germline, CDR1 SGHAT and CDR2 FQNNGV.

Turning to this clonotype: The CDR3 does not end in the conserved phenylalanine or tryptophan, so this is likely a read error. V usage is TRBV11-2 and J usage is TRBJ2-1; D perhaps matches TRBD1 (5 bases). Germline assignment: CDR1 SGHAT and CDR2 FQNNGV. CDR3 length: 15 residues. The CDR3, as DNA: TGTGCAAGCAGCTTATCTGGGGCCGCCTACAATGAGCAGTTCTCC. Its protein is CASSLSGAAYNEQFS.

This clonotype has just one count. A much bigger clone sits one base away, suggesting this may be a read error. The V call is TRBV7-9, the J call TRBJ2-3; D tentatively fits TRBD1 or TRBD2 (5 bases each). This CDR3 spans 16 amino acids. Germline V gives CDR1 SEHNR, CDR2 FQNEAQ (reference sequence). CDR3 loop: CATSLVGDGVTDTQYF. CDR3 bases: TGTGCCACCAGCTTAGTAGGGGACGGGGTCACAGATACGCAGTATTTT.

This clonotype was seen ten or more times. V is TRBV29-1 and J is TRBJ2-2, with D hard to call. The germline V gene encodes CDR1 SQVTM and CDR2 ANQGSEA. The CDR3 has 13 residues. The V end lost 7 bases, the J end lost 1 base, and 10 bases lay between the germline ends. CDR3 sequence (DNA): TGCAGCGCGGAGCACGGGAACACCGGGGAGCTGTTTTTT. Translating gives CSAEHGNTGELFF.

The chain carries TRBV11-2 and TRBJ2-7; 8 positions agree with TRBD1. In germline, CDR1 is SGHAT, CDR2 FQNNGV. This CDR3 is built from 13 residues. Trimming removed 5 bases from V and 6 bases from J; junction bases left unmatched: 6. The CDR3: CASSKDRVSEQYF. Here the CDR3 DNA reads TGTGCCAGCAGCAAGGACAGGGTGTCCGAGCAGTACTTC. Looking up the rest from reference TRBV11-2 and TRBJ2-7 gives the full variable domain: EAGVAQSPRYKIIEKRQSVAFWCNPISGHATLYWYQQILGQGPKLLIQFQNNGVVDDSQLPKDRFSAERLKGVDSTLKIQPAKLEDSAVYLCASSKDRVSEQYFGPGTRLTVT.

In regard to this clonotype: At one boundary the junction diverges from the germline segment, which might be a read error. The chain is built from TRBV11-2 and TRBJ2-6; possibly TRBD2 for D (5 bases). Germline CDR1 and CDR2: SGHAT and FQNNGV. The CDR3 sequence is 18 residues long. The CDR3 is CVSSLPPGRGVGANVLTF. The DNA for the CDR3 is TGTGTCAGCAGCTTACCTCCCGGTCGGGGAGTTGGGGCCAACGTCCTGACTTTC.

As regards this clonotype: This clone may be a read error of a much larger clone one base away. The CDR3 sequence: CASSRISGKETQYF. The CDR3 DNA sequence: TGTGCCAGCAGCCGCATTAGCGGAAAAGAGACCCAGTACTTC. J is TRBJ2-5 and V is TRBV7-9, with D perhaps matching TRBD2 (6 bases). V lost 5 bases and J 3 bases, leaving 13 bases between the germline ends. The CDR3 runs to 14 residues. Per germline, CDR1 SEHNR and CDR2 FQNEAQ (reference sequence).

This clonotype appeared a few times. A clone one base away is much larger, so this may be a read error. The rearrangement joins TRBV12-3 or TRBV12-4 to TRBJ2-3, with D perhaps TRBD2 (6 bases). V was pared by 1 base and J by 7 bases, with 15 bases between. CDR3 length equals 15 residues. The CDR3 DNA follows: TGTGCCAGCAGTTTAGGGAGCAGGGCGGGAAATACGCAGTATTTT. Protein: CASSLGSRAGNTQYF.

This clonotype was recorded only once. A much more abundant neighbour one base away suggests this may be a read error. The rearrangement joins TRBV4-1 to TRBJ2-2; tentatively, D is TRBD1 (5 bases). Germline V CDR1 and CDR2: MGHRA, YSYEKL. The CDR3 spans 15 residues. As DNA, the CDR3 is TGCGCCAGCGGCCAAGAAGGGGTCTCCACCGGGGAGCTGTTTTTT. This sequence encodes CASGQEGVSTGELFF.

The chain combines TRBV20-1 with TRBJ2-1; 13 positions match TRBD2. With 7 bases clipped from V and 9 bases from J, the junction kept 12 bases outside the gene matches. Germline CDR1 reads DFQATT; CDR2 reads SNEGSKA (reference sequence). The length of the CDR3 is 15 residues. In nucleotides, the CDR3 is TGCAGTGTCCCCGGGGGGACTAGCGGGATTGGTGAGCAGTTCTTC. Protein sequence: CSVPGGTSGIGEQFF.

DNA of the CDR3: TGTGCCAGCAGCTTAAGGGGGGAAGACTACGAGCAGTACTTC. This codes for CASSLRGEDYEQYF. The chain joins TRBV7-9 to TRBJ2-7; D might be TRBD1 or TRBD2, each matching 6 bases. Trimming left V 2 bases short and J 3 bases short, with 11 bases between. CDR3 length: 14 amino acids. Germline loops: CDR1 SEHNR, CDR2 FQNEAQ (reference sequence).

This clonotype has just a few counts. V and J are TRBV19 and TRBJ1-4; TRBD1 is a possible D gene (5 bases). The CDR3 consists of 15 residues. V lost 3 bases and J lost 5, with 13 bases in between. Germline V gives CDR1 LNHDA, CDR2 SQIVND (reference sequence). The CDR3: CASSIWDGPNEKLFF. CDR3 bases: TGTGCCAGTAGTATTTGGGACGGTCCAAATGAAAAACTGTTTTTT.

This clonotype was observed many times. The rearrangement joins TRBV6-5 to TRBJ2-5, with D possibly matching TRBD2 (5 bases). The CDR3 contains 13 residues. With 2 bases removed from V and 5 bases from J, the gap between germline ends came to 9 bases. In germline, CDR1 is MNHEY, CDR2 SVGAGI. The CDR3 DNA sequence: TGTGCCAGCAGTTACGAAGGCGGGGAGACCCAGTACTTC. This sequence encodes CASSYEGGETQYF.

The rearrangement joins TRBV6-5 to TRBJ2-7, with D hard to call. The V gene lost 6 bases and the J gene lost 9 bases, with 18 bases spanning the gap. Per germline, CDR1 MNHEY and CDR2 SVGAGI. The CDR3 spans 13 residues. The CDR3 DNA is TGTGCCAGCAGGTCAGTGGGCCCGGGCGTGCAGTACTTC. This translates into CASRSVGPGVQYF.